Given below is one TCR beta chain in context. The data were taken from a study of T cell responses to AZD1222 COVID-19 vaccine. Produced via immunoSEQ multiplex PCR; TCRdb's table is partial and in-frame only. The table shows under 150,000 clones, with 85% to 95% occurring only once. The CDR3 contains 14 residues. The V and J ends lost 6 bases and 7 bases respectively, with 19 bases between them. Germline CDR1 and CDR2: SGHDT and YYEEEE. V usage is TRBV5-6 and J usage is TRBJ1-1; unclear D gene. The TCR sequence derives from an adult in good health. The sample was peripheral blood, taken on day 0 of AZD1222 vaccination. Written as DNA, the CDR3 is TGTGCCAGCAAGCAGCAGCCCAGCCTGATTGAAGCTTTCTTT. It is translated as CASKQQPSLIEAFF. Based on the CDR3 plus reference TRBV5-6 and TRBJ1-1, the full variable domain is DAGVTQSPTHLIKTRGQQVTLRCSPKSGHDTVSWYQQALGQGPQFIFQYYEEEERQRGNFPDRFSGHQFPNYSSELNVNALLLGDSALYLCASKQQPSLIEAFFGQGTRLTVV.